Listed below are T cell receptor beta chains from one sample, sequenced in a study of tumor and adjacent non-tumor tissue in lung cancer. TCRdb independently ran MiXCR on the multiplex PCR reads; one entry per CDR3 protein. The profile shows approximately 110,000 distinct CDR3 sequences, about 61% of them singletons. Sequenced material: distant non-tumor lung tissue. These receptors were obtained from a man between 60 and 75 years old with non-small cell lung cancer. Each CDR3 is given with its conserved first and last residue.

J,V,CDR3
TRBJ2-3,TRBV11-2,CARSPLETDTDMQYF
TRBJ2-2,TRBV12-3/TRBV12-4,CVSSLALPKYTGELFF
TRBJ1-3,TRBV9,CANSKGQGNTIYF
TRBJ1-2,TRBV6-5,CVSRKSTGGDENYGYTF
TRBJ2-7,TRBV7-9,CASSLQGLSYEQYF
TRBJ2-3,TRBV2,CASSVELGREGLTDTQYF
TRBJ2-7,TRBV6-6,CASSPRAGQTRYEQYF
TRBJ2-3,TRBV6-5,CASSHRGTTDTQYF
TRBJ1-1,TRBV20-1,CSGTQGRRDTEAFF
TRBJ2-3,TRBV20-1,CSAVLVAGGGDTQYF
TRBJ2-3,TRBV6-5,CASIGLWNDTQYF
TRBJ2-4,TRBV10-2,CASQFLLDRGTKNIQYF
TRBJ2-5,TRBV5-6,CASSFSGGETQYF
TRBJ1-2,TRBV12-3/TRBV12-4,CANSSTVAYGYTF